The rows below give T cell receptor beta chains drawn from one sample of a study of blood T cell repertoires in COVID-19. Profiled with immunoSEQ multiplex PCR; TCRdb holds only in-frame clones, not every one. This table holds roughly 140,000 clones, roughly 80% found once. The specimen was peripheral blood. All receptors come from a woman at least 80 years old with acute or convalescent COVID-19. The CDR3 runs from the conserved cysteine through the conserved F or W. A D gene is named only where the DNA matches it firmly. Clone size is stated in some rows and not others, as once, few, many or a class when expanded.

cdr3_aa: CASSLDGGGSYNEQFF; cdr3_nt: TGTGCCAGCAGCTTAGATGGCGGGGGCTCCTACAATGAGCAGTTCTTC; clone_size: .; v_call: TRBV7-2; j_call: TRBJ2-1; d_call: TRBD2
cdr3_aa: CASSEVGEETQYF; cdr3_nt: TGTGCCAGCAGTGAAGTCGGGGAAGAGACCCAGTACTTC; clone_size: .; v_call: TRBV6-1; j_call: TRBJ2-5; d_call: .
cdr3_aa: CASSTTNNYEQYF; cdr3_nt: TGTGCCAGCAGTACGACAAATAACTACGAGCAGTACTTC; clone_size: .; v_call: TRBV6-2/TRBV6-3; j_call: TRBJ2-7; d_call: .
cdr3_aa: CASSPTSGGTLTSQETQYF; cdr3_nt: TGTGCCAGTAGTCCCACTAGCGGGGGGACCCTTACCTCTCAGGAGACCCAGTACTTC; clone_size: .; v_call: TRBV19; j_call: TRBJ2-5; d_call: TRBD2
cdr3_aa: CASSQDLGGSGETQYF; cdr3_nt: TGCGCCAGCAGCCAAGATCTTGGCGGGAGCGGCGAGACCCAGTACTTC; clone_size: .; v_call: TRBV4-1; j_call: TRBJ2-5; d_call: TRBD2
cdr3_aa: CASSVPAENTEAFF; cdr3_nt: TGTGCCAGCAGCGTTCCCGCGGAGAACACTGAAGCTTTCTTT; clone_size: .; v_call: TRBV13; j_call: TRBJ1-1; d_call: .
cdr3_aa: CASSPPGNQPQHF; cdr3_nt: TGTGCCAGCAGCCCCCCCGGGAACCAGCCCCAGCATTTT; clone_size: few; v_call: TRBV3-1/TRBV3-2; j_call: TRBJ1-5; d_call: .
cdr3_aa: CASSPYTGRDSPLHF; cdr3_nt: TGTGCCAGCAGCCCGTATACAGGGCGAGATTCACCCCTCCACTTT; clone_size: .; v_call: TRBV5-4; j_call: TRBJ1-6; d_call: .
cdr3_aa: CASSLGAAGANVLTF; cdr3_nt: TGTGCCAGCAGCTTAGGGGCAGCTGGGGCCAACGTCCTGACTTTC; clone_size: .; v_call: TRBV7-6; j_call: TRBJ2-6; d_call: .
cdr3_aa: CASSFDRTNTEAFF; cdr3_nt: TGTGCCAGCAGCTTCGACAGGACGAACACTGAAGCTTTCTTT; clone_size: .; v_call: TRBV6-2/TRBV6-3; j_call: TRBJ1-1; d_call: .
cdr3_aa: CASSLTGGGSAFF; cdr3_nt: TGTGCCAGCAGCCTAACAGGGGGTGGTAGTGCTTTCTTT; clone_size: .; v_call: TRBV7-2; j_call: TRBJ1-1; d_call: TRBD1
cdr3_aa: CASTRGGRDNEQFF; cdr3_nt: TGTGCCAGCACAAGAGGGGGCCGGGACAATGAGCAGTTCTTC; clone_size: .; v_call: TRBV6-5; j_call: TRBJ2-1; d_call: TRBD1
cdr3_aa: CASSIETGVANYGYTF; cdr3_nt: TGTGCCAGTAGTATCGAGACAGGGGTCGCTAACTATGGCTACACCTTC; clone_size: .; v_call: TRBV19; j_call: TRBJ1-2; d_call: TRBD1
cdr3_aa: CAWSVGLTNTEAFF; cdr3_nt: TGTGCCTGGAGTGTAGGACTGACTAACACTGAAGCTTTCTTT; clone_size: .; v_call: TRBV30; j_call: TRBJ1-1; d_call: .
cdr3_aa: CASSFQLAGGETQYF; cdr3_nt: TGTGCCAGCAGCTTCCAGCTAGCGGGAGGTGAGACCCAGTACTTC; clone_size: .; v_call: TRBV7-8; j_call: TRBJ2-5; d_call: TRBD2
cdr3_aa: CASSAPSGAQETQYF; cdr3_nt: TGCGCCAGCAGCGCCCCTAGCGGGGCTCAAGAGACCCAGTACTTC; clone_size: .; v_call: TRBV5-1; j_call: TRBJ2-5; d_call: TRBD2
cdr3_aa: CASSPVTGSGSPLHF; cdr3_nt: TGCGCCAGCAGCCCAGTGACAGGGTCTGGTTCACCCCTCCACTTT; clone_size: .; v_call: TRBV5-1; j_call: TRBJ1-6; d_call: TRBD1
cdr3_aa: CAWRDQTGMRGNSPLHF; cdr3_nt: TGTGCCTGGAGGGACCAGACAGGGATGAGGGGAAATTCACCCCTCCACTTT; clone_size: .; v_call: TRBV30; j_call: TRBJ1-6; d_call: TRBD1